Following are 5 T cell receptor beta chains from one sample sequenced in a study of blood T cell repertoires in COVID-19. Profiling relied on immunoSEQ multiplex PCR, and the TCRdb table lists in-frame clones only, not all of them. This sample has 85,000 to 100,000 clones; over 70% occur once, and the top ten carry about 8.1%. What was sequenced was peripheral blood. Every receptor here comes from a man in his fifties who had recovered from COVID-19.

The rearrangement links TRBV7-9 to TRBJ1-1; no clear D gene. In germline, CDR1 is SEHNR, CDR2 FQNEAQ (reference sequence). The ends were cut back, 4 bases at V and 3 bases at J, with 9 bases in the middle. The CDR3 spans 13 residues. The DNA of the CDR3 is TGTGCCAGCAGCTACAGCCGCGACACTGAAGCTTTCTTT. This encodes CASSYSRDTEAFF.

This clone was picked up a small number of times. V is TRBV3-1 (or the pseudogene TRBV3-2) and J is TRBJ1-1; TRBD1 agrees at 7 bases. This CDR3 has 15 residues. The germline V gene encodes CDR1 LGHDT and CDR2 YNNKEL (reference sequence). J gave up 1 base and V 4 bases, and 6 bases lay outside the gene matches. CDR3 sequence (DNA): TGTGCCAGCAGCCCCCTACAGGGGACGAACACTGAAGCTTTCTTT. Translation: CASSPLQGTNTEAFF.

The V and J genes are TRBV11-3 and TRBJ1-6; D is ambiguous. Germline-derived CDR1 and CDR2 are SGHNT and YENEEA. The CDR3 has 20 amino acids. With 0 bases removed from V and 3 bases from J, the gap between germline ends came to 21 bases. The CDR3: CASSLEEGPEGDRYNSPLHF. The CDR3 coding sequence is TGTGCCAGCAGCTTAGAGGAGGGTCCGGAGGGTGACCGCTATAATTCACCCCTCCACTTT. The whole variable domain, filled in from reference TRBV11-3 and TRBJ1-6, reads EAGVVQSPRYKIIEKKQPVAFWCNPISGHNTLYWYLQNLGQGPELLIRYENEEAVDDSQLPKDRFSAERLKGVDSTLKIQPAELGDSAVYLCASSLEEGPEGDRYNSPLHFGNGTRLTVT.

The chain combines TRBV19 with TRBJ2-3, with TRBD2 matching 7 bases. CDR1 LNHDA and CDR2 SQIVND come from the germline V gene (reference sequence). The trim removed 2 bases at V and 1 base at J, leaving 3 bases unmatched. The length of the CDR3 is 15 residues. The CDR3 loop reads CASSILTSGTDTQYF. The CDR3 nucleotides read TGTGCCAGTAGTATACTAACTAGCGGCACAGATACGCAGTATTTT.

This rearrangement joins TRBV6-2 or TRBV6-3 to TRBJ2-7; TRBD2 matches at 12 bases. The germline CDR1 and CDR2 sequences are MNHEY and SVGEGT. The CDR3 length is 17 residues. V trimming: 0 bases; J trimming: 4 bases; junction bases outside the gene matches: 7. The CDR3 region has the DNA TGTGCCAGCAGTTACTCGAGGCTAGCGGGAGGGCCTTACGAGCAGTACTTC. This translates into CASSYSRLAGGPYEQYF.